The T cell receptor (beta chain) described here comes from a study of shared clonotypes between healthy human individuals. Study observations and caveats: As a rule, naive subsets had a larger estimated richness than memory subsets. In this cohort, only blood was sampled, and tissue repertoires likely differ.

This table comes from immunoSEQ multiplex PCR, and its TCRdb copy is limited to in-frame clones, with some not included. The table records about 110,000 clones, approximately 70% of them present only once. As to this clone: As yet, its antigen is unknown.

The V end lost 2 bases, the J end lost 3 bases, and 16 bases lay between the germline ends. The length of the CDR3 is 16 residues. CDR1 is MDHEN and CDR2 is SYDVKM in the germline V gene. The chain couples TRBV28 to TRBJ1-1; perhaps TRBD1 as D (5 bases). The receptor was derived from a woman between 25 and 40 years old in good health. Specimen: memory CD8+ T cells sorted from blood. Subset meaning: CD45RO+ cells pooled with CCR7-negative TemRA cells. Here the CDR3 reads CASSLDSWGLDTEAFF. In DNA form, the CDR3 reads TGTGCCAGCAGTTTAGACAGCTGGGGCCTGGACACTGAAGCTTTCTTT.